Below, 26 T cell receptor beta chains from the same sample are listed, as sequenced in a study of blood T cell repertoires in COVID-19. Clones were sequenced by immunoSEQ multiplex PCR, and TCRdb holds only the in-frame ones, with some missing. This table holds roughly 420,000 clones, 88% found once. Sequenced sample: PBMCs or T cells enriched from blood (not recorded which). These receptors all come from a woman younger than 45 with acute COVID-19.

The CDR3: CASSSPPRGEGRYEQYF. CDR3 nucleotide sequence: TGTGCCAGCAGTTCCCCTCCTCGGGGGGAGGGACGGTACGAGCAGTACTTC. The chain employs TRBV6-7 and TRBJ2-7; 7 bases are shared with TRBD2. TRBV6-7 is an open reading frame whose function is uncertain. This CDR3 contains 17 residues. Trimming took 4 bases from V and 4 from J; bases not matched to a gene: 16.

The chain couples TRBV29-1 to TRBJ1-1; a possible D gene is TRBD1 (6 bases). This CDR3 is 14 amino acids long. The germline V and J ends were trimmed by 1 base and 4 bases, with 13 bases remaining between them. The germline V gene encodes CDR1 SQVTM and CDR2 ANQGSEA. The DNA for the CDR3 is TGCAGCGTTGAAGGCGGGGGGCTCGGCACTGAAGCTTTCTTT. Translating it yields CSVEGGGLGTEAFF.

This clone came up once. This chain connects TRBV10-3 to TRBJ2-1; 8 bases align to TRBD2. J was trimmed by 6 bases and V by 2 bases; bases with no gene match: 3. This CDR3 comprises 14 residues. CDR1 is ENHRY, CDR2 SYGVKD, per germline. CDR3 coding DNA: TGTGCCATCAGTGAGGCCGGGACTAGCAATGAGCAGTTCTTC. The encoded protein is CAISEAGTSNEQFF.

V and J are TRBV19 and TRBJ1-1; no clear D gene. The V gene's germline CDR1 is LNHDA and CDR2 SQIVND (reference sequence). V gave up 6 bases and J gave up 7 bases, with 18 bases separating them. This CDR3 region has 14 residues. CDR3 coding DNA: TGTGCCAGTAGATTCGAGGGCAGTAGCAGTGAAGCTTTCTTT. Translated: CASRFEGSSSEAFF.

This chain uses TRBV12-5 with TRBJ1-6, with TRBD1 as a possible D gene (5 bases). This CDR3 comprises 13 residues. From germline, CDR1 is LGHNT and CDR2 FRNRAP. V lost 7 bases, J lost 8 bases, and 12 bases lay in between. CDR3 loop: CASDGKGDSPLHF. The CDR3 bases are TGTGCTAGTGATGGGAAAGGGGATTCACCCCTCCACTTT.

This clone was recorded once. The rearrangement joins TRBV7-9 to TRBJ2-3, with TRBD2 matching 8 bases. Germline CDR1 and CDR2: SEHNR and FQNEAQ (reference sequence). The trim removed 5 bases at V and 2 bases at J, leaving 6 bases unmatched. The CDR3 sequence is 15 residues long. Here the CDR3 reads CASSAAGGVTDTQYF. CDR3 DNA: TGTGCCAGCAGCGCCGCGGGGGGCGTCACAGATACGCAGTATTTT.

The CDR3 loop is CASSSSRSWAITNSPLHF. CDR3 coding DNA: TGTGCCAGCAGCTCTTCCCGCAGTTGGGCAATAACAAATTCACCCCTCCACTTT. The V and J genes are TRBV7-2 and TRBJ1-6; D gene unclear. CDR1 SGHTA and CDR2 FQGNSA come from the germline V gene. The CDR3 spans 18 residues. V lost 4 bases and J lost 7, with 23 bases in between.

V and J are TRBV27 and TRBJ1-5; D not certain. Trimming stripped 3 bases from V and 1 base from J, with 13 bases between. Germline CDR1 reads MNHEY; CDR2 reads SMNVEV (reference sequence). This CDR3 spans 16 amino acids. The DNA of the CDR3 is TGTGCCAGCAGTTTGTCGGGAGAAGGAAGCAATCAGCCCCAGCATTTT. It encodes CASSLSGEGSNQPQHF.

The chain is built from TRBV24-1 and TRBJ1-2; 10 bases are a match to TRBD1. CDR3 length equals 17 residues. From germline, CDR1 is KGHDR and CDR2 SFDVKD. J lost 3 bases, V lost 4 bases, and 10 bases had no gene match. CDR3 bases: TGTGCCACCAGTGACTTCGATCGGGACAGGGGTGACTATGGCTACACCTTC. Translation gives CATSDFDRDRGDYGYTF.

The chain employs TRBV27 and TRBJ2-7; 11 nucleotides align to TRBD1. In germline, CDR1 is MNHEY, CDR2 SMNVEV (reference sequence). The CDR3 is 14 amino acids. With V trimmed by 5 bases and J by 3 bases, 3 bases remained unmatched. CDR3: CASSAGTGGYEQYF. The CDR3 DNA reads as TGTGCCAGCAGTGCGGGGACAGGGGGCTACGAGCAGTACTTC.

The J gene is TRBJ1-6, the V gene TRBV5-1, with 7 bases fitting TRBD1. CDR1 and CDR2 from the germline V gene are SGHRS and YFSETQ. J lost 0 bases, V lost 4 bases, and 4 bases had no gene match. The CDR3 loop spans 16 amino acids. The CDR3 spells CASSPQGSSYNSPLHF. As DNA, the CDR3 is TGCGCCAGCAGCCCACAGGGGAGCTCCTATAATTCACCCCTCCACTTT.

The chain is built from TRBV19 and TRBJ1-5; D not resolved. V was clipped by 2 bases and J by 0 bases, with 14 bases between them. Germline V CDR1 and CDR2: LNHDA, SQIVND (reference sequence). This CDR3 is built from 17 residues. The CDR3 sequence: CASSIRGRGDSNQPQHF. The CDR3 DNA reads TGTGCCAGTAGTATACGTGGAAGAGGAGATAGCAATCAGCCCCAGCATTTT.

The chain uses TRBV2 and TRBJ2-5, with TRBD2 as a possible D gene (5 bases). CDR1 is SNHLY and CDR2 is FYNNEI in the germline V gene. This CDR3 comprises 17 residues. The V and J ends lost 1 base and 0 bases respectively, with 15 bases between them. DNA for the CDR3: TGTGCCAGCAGTGAAGGATGGAGGAGACTGTACCAAGAGACCCAGTACTTC. Translated: CASSEGWRRLYQETQYF. The full variable domain, its missing parts supplied by reference TRBV2 and TRBJ2-5, is EPEVTQTPSHQVTQMGQEVILRCVPISNHLYFYWYRQILGQKVEFLVSFYNNEISEKSEIFDDQFSVERPDGSNFTLKIRSTKLEDSAMYFCASSEGWRRLYQETQYFGPGTRLLVL.

The J gene is TRBJ2-2, the V gene TRBV2; D unclear. This CDR3 region has 12 residues. The V end lost 7 bases, the J end lost 6 bases, and 9 bases lay between the germline ends. Germline V gene data show CDR1 as SNHLY and CDR2 as FYNNEI. The CDR3 bases are TGTGCCAGCAACCTAACTCCCGGGGAGCTGTTTTTT. Protein sequence: CASNLTPGELFF.

The chain joins TRBV5-8 to TRBJ1-3, with D unclear. Trimming removed 2 bases at V and 0 bases at J, with 12 bases between. The CDR3 spans 16 residues. The germline CDR1 and CDR2 sequences are SGHTS and YDEGEE. CDR3 loop: CASSFGAAFSGNTIYF. The CDR3 bases are TGTGCCAGCAGCTTTGGTGCGGCGTTCTCTGGAAACACCATATATTTT.

The chain links TRBV2 to TRBJ1-3; perhaps TRBD1 as D (6 bases). The CDR3 runs to 14 residues. Germline values: CDR1 SNHLY, CDR2 FYNNEI. V was shortened by 7 bases and J by 3 bases, with 13 bases between the two germline ends. The DNA for the CDR3 is TGTGCCAGCAACCTACAGGGTGGTGGAAACACCATATATTTT. It is translated as CASNLQGGGNTIYF.

This chain joins TRBV29-1 and TRBJ2-7, with TRBD2 identical over 9 bases. There are 13 residues in the CDR3. V lost 5 bases, J lost 4 bases, and 6 bases stayed unmatched. CDR1 is SQVTM, CDR2 ANQGSEA, per germline. The CDR3 sequence is CSVSAGGGYEQYF. The CDR3 DNA sequence: TGCAGCGTTTCAGCGGGGGGAGGTTACGAGCAGTACTTC.

This clone was counted many times. The chain joins TRBV21-1 to TRBJ1-6; TRBD1, as called in the table, went unchecked against the DNA. TRBV21-1 constitutes a pseudogene. The CDR3 is 16 residues long. Written as DNA, the CDR3 is TGTGCCAGCAGCGCATACAGGGGGATCATTAATTCACCCCTCCACTTT. It codes for CASSAYRGIINSPLHF.

This clone has more than one count but fewer than ten. The chain recombines TRBV6-6 with TRBJ2-6, with 7 bases fitting TRBD1. This CDR3 spans 17 amino acids. After removal of 5 bases from V and 0 bases from J, the junction contained 7 bases not matched to a gene. Germline assignment: CDR1 MNHNY and CDR2 SVGAGI (reference sequence). The CDR3: CASSRTGRGSGANVLTF. In nucleotides, the CDR3 is TGTGCCAGCAGTCGGACAGGCCGCGGCTCTGGGGCCAACGTCCTGACTTTC.

This clone appeared a few times. The V and J genes are TRBV4-1 and TRBJ2-7, with D uncertain. CDR1 and CDR2 (germline): MGHRA, YSYEKL. The CDR3 spans 15 residues. V lost 4 bases, J lost 0 bases, and 13 bases lay in between. The CDR3 region has the DNA TGCGCCAGCAGCCCCCTCGGGTGGAGCTCCTACGAGCAGTACTTC. It codes for CASSPLGWSSYEQYF.

V is TRBV29-1 and J is TRBJ2-1, with 8 positions matching TRBD2. V lost 6 bases and J lost 0; bases outside the gene matches: 22. This CDR3 comprises 20 residues. CDR1 is SQVTM and CDR2 is ANQGSEA in the germline V gene. CDR3 nucleotide sequence: TGCAGCGTCAAACCTAACAGACCCGGGACTAGTCCCAGCTCCTACAATGAGCAGTTCTTC. Its protein is CSVKPNRPGTSPSSYNEQFF.

This clone showed up just a few times. The rearrangement uses TRBV9 and TRBJ2-1; TRBD2 aligns across 10 bases. The CDR3 loop spans 17 amino acids. The trim removed 4 bases at V and 6 bases at J, leaving 13 bases unmatched. Germline CDR1 and CDR2: SGDLS and YYNGEE. The CDR3 loop is CASSPRKAGGPINEQFF. In DNA form, the CDR3 reads TGTGCCAGCAGCCCCAGAAAAGCGGGGGGGCCGATCAATGAGCAGTTCTTC.

The gene calls are TRBV24-1 and TRBJ1-1, with D perhaps matching TRBD1 (5 bases). Trimming stripped 6 bases from V and 4 bases from J, with 14 bases between. The CDR3 contains 14 residues. CDR1 and CDR2 (germline): KGHDR, SFDVKD. CDR3 sequence (DNA): TGTGCCACCAGTAGGGCAGGGTTTGGCACTGAAGCTTTCTTT. Amino acids: CATSRAGFGTEAFF.

The CDR3: CASSPTDLAKNIQYF. The CDR3 nucleotides are TGTGCCAGCAGCCCGACAGACCTAGCCAAAAACATTCAGTACTTC. This chain uses TRBV6-5 with TRBJ2-4, with D possibly matching TRBD1 (5 bases). Germline lookup yields CDR1 MNHEY and CDR2 SVGAGI. There are 15 residues in the CDR3. V was trimmed by 6 bases and J by 0 bases, leaving 12 bases between them.

This clone was picked up one time. The chain employs TRBV12-3 or TRBV12-4 and TRBJ1-2; D gene unclear. The CDR3 sequence is 13 residues long. The V and J ends lost 8 bases and 1 base respectively, with 11 bases between them. CDR3 bases: TGTGCCAGCTCCGGACGGGGTAACTATGGCTACACCTTC. It is translated as CASSGRGNYGYTF.

The CDR3 sequence: CASSLVGERREQYF. CDR3 DNA sequence: TGCGCCAGCAGCTTGGTTGGGGAGAGGCGCGAGCAGTACTTC. The chain has TRBV5-1 and TRBJ2-7; TRBD2 might be the D (5 bases). The CDR3 is 14 amino acids. Trimming removed 0 bases at V and 6 bases at J, with 13 bases between. CDR1 is SGHRS and CDR2 is YFSETQ in the germline V gene.